This T cell receptor (beta chain) was obtained from a study of glioma-infiltrating T cells after dendritic cell vaccination. About the research overall: Patients received three intradermal dendritic cell vaccine injections at biweekly intervals. Study results and limitations: Complete blood and tumor specimen sets were limited to few patients.

Only patients with spare fresh-frozen tumor and over two years of follow-up were included. PBMC sampling occurred before vaccination, two weeks after the third dose, and at progression. Profiled with immunoSEQ multiplex PCR; TCRdb holds only in-frame clones, not every one. This table holds about 95,000 clones, over 65% found once. There are a few counts of this clone. Its matching antigen is unknown. Looked up from germline, CDR1 is SEHNR and CDR2 is FQNEAQ (reference sequence). There are 14 residues in the CDR3. V lost 5 bases to trimming and J lost 6 bases, with 14 bases between them. Source: blood, taken before dendritic cell vaccination. The source is a human donor with glioblastoma. This chain connects TRBV7-9 to TRBJ1-5; a possible D gene is TRBD1 (5 bases). CDR3 nucleotide sequence: TGTGCCAGCAGCCTAGGTGGGGCTATTCAGCCCCAGCATTTT. Amino acid sequence: CASSLGGAIQPQHF. Combining the CDR3 with reference TRBV7-9 and TRBJ1-5 gives the whole variable domain DTGVSQNPRHKITKRGQNVTFRCDPISEHNRLYWYRQTLGQGPEFLTYFQNEAQLEKSRLLSDRFSAERPKGSFSTLEIQRTEQGDSAMYLCASSLGGAIQPQHFGDGTRLSIL.